In its sample, the clone carrying this TCR beta chain was seen once. The data were obtained in a study of blood T cell repertoires in COVID-19. Study summary: Sources were T cells, B-cell-depleted T cells, or PBMCs; the material itself was cDNA or gDNA.

In the original processing: Quantification of nucleated cells was approximated via reference gene primer amplification. Only in-frame clones appear in the TCRdb table, and some are missing; sequencing was by immunoSEQ multiplex PCR. V, J and clone size are taken as reported in that table, and D and trimming were inferred from the DNA itself. Of approximately 70,000 clones listed, approximately 90% are singletons. Sequencing was carried out using peripheral blood. The clonotype originates from a human donor in a cohort sampled during active COVID-19.

CDR3 nucleotides: TGTGCCAGCAGCAAAGGAAGGGTTGGGCGGGTTCGCCCAGATACGCAGTATTTT. It yields the protein CASSKGRVGRVRPDTQYF. The chain couples TRBV21-1 to TRBJ2-3; TRBD2, the table's D call, lacks a check against the DNA. TRBV21-1 is classified as a pseudogene. The CDR3 spans 18 residues.